This T cell receptor (beta chain) came from a study of blood T cells in healthy people across ages. Study results and caveats: Per million T cells, the diversity of TCR beta decreased roughly linearly as age advanced.

A second roughly 7 to 12 cycle PCR used barcoded and J-beta primers. Sequencing recovered at least 2.5 million CDR3-containing paired-end reads from each sample. A single record per CDR3 protein comes from TCRdb applying MiXCR to the 5' RACE reads. The repertoire holds about 730,000 distinct CDR3 sequences, with roughly 45% as singletons. On this clonotype itself: Its antigen is undetermined.

CDR1 and CDR2 from the germline V gene are MDHEN and SYDVKM. V lost 10 bases and J 4 bases, leaving 10 bases between the germline ends. This CDR3 contains 11 residues. Healthy individuals of Caucasian origin from Russia, aged roughly 6 to 100, served as donors. Total RNA, at least 5.5 micrograms per sample, was extracted from PBMCs. Sequencing was done on a sample of blood. The TCR originated in an older woman in good health. The J gene is TRBJ1-2, the V gene TRBV28; tentative D call: TRBD1 (5 bases). The CDR3 loop is CATGTVYGYTF. Here the CDR3 DNA reads TGTGCCACCGGGACTGTCTATGGCTACACCTTC.